This T cell receptor (beta chain) emerged from a study of shared clonotypes between healthy human individuals. V lost 0 bases, J lost 4 bases, and 7 bases lay in between. The CDR3 spans 14 residues. In germline, CDR1 is MNHEY, CDR2 SVGAGI. In the study's own analysis: ImmunoSEQ gave junction-only sequences without quality scores, so filtering differed. The repertoire was sequenced with immunoSEQ multiplex PCR; TCRdb's copy has only in-frame clones and lacks some. V and J calls and clone size are those listed in that table; D and trimming were worked out from the DNA. In the table there are about 2,500,000 clones, around nine tenths of which are singletons. With regard to this clone: What it recognizes is unknown.

Points from the study as a whole: Clonotypes which were not shared had lower generation probabilities than clonotypes that all four donors shared. Researchers sampled blood only, noting tissue repertoires likely differ.

Naive CD45RA+ and memory CD45RA-negative subsets were split from CD4+ cells. Sequenced: naive CD4+ T cells sorted from blood. As to subset: CD45RA+ positively selected. This clonotype was obtained from a man between 18 and 35 years old in good health. The rearrangement joins TRBV6-5 to TRBJ1-5; D remains unclear. The CDR3 sequence: CASSYSRLNQPQHF. CDR3 sequence (DNA): TGTGCCAGCAGTTACTCGCGACTTAATCAGCCCCAGCATTTT.